Given below is one TCR beta chain in context. This entry is derived from a study of blood T cell repertoires in COVID-19. About the study: The analysed material was cDNA or gDNA that came from T cells, B-cell-depleted T cells, or PBMCs.

In the source study's methods: Reference gene primer amplification in the assay estimated nucleated cell counts. Sequenced by immunoSEQ multiplex PCR; TCRdb stores in-frame clones only, minus some. V and J calls plus clone size are reproduced from that table; the DNA served to infer D and trimming. The sample records some 250,000 clones, approximately 85% being singletons. The length of the CDR3 is 15 residues. Per germline, CDR1 KGHSH and CDR2 LQKENI. V shed 2 bases and J 0 bases; nucleotides not matched to a gene: 3. In terms of age and location, participants ranged from roughly 18 to 90 years and lived in approximately 24 US areas.

Input material: PBMCs or T cells enriched from blood (not recorded which). The clonotype was recovered from a woman between 45 and 60 years old who had recovered from COVID-19. The J gene is TRBJ1-1, the V gene TRBV18; 7 bases align to TRBD1. DNA for the CDR3: TGTGCCAGCTCACCAGGACAGGCGATGAACACTGAAGCTTTCTTT. Amino acids: CASSPGQAMNTEAFF.